This TCR beta chain stems from a study of T cell repertoires in cytomegalovirus infection. About the study: It can be stated that public TCR beta signatures indicated CMV infection as well as a matching HLA type. General study findings and limits: The study found HLA-C-restricted CMV-specific TCR beta clonotypes dominating the ex vivo response. Based on cumulative public TCR beta family frequency, carriers of CMV plus the relevant HLA were identified.

A single record per CDR3 protein comes from TCRdb applying MiXCR to the reads. The sample yields over 150,000 distinct CDR3 sequences, 14% seen once. In its sample, this clonotype was seen a few times. What it recognizes is unknown. The V end was cut by 9 bases, the J end by 5 bases, with 22 bases between. The CDR3 runs to 15 residues. CDR1 SGHTA and CDR2 FQGTGA come from the germline V gene. The specimen sequenced was PBMCs. The chain uses TRBV7-3 and TRBJ1-1, with D perhaps TRBD1 (6 bases). The source of this sequence is a human donor in good health (CMV status not recorded). Some clones in this sample may be carry-over from other donors' samples. CDR3 protein: CASKLGRGSGTEAFF. The CDR3 DNA follows: TGTGCCAGTAAACTGGGAAGGGGGTCGGGGACTGAAGCTTTCTTT.